The sequence of this TCR beta chain was determined in a study of blood T cell repertoires in COVID-19. Repertoires were generated with immunoSEQ multiplex PCR, while TCRdb's copy carries only in-frame clones and drops some. Of approximately 23,000 clones in the sample, around 90% were seen once. Per germline, CDR1 SQVTM and CDR2 ANQGSEA. The CDR3 consists of 16 residues. The germline V and J ends were trimmed by 5 bases and 1 base, with 17 bases remaining between them. This TCR derives from a man in his sixties or seventies with acute or convalescent COVID-19. Material: peripheral blood. V usage is TRBV29-1 and J usage is TRBJ2-2, with TRBD1 as a possible D gene (6 bases). DNA for the CDR3: TGCAGCGTTAGAGACAGGTCAACCAGGAACACCGGGGAGCTGTTTTTT. Translating gives CSVRDRSTRNTGELFF.